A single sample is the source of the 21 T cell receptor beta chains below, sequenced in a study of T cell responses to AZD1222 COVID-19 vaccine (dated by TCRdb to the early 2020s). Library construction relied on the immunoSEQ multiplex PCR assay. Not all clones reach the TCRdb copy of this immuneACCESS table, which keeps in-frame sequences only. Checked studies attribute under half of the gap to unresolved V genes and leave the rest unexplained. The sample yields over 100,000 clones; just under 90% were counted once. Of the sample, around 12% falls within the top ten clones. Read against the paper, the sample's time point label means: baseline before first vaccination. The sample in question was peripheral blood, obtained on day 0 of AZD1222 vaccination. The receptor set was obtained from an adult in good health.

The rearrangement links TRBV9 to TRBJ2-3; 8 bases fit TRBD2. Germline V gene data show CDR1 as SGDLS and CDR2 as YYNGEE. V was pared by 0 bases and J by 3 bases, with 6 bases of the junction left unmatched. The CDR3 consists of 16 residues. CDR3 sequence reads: CASSVGAGGWTDTQYF. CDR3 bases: TGTGCCAGCAGCGTAGGGGCGGGAGGTTGGACAGATACGCAGTATTTT.

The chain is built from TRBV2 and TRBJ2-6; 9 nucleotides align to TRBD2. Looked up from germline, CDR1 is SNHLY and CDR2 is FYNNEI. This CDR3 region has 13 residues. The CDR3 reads CASGGSGANVLTF. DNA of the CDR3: TGTGCTAGCGGGGGCTCTGGGGCCAACGTCCTGACTTTC. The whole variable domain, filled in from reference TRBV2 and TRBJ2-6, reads EPEVTQTPSHQVTQMGQEVILRCVPISNHLYFYWYRQILGQKVEFLVSFYNNEISEKSEIFDDQFSVERPDGSNFTLKIRSTKLEDSAMYFCASGGSGANVLTFGAGSRLTVL.

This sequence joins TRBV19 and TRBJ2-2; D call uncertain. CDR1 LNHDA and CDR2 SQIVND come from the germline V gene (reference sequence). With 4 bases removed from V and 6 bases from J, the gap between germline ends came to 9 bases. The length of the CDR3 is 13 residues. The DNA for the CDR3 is TGTGCCAGTAGTAATCCCCCCTCCGGGGAGCTGTTTTTT. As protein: CASSNPPSGELFF.

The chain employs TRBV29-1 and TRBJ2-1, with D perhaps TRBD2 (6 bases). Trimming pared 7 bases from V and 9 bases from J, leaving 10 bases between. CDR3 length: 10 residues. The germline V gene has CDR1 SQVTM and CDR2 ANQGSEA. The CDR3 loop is CSGSGAEQFF. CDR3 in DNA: TGCAGCGGGTCGGGAGCTGAGCAGTTCTTC.

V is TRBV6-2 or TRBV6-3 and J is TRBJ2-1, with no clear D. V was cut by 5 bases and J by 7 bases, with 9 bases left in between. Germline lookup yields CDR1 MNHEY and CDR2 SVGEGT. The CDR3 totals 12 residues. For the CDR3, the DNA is TGTGCCAGCAGTAAAATCGGGAATGAGCAGTTCTTC. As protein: CASSKIGNEQFF.

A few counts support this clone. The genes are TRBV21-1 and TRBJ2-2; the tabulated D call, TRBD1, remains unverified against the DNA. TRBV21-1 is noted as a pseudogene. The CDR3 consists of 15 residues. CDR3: CASSCPGTLNGELFF. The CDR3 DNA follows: TGTGCCAGCAGCTGTCCCGGGACATTAAACGGGGAGCTGTTTTTT.

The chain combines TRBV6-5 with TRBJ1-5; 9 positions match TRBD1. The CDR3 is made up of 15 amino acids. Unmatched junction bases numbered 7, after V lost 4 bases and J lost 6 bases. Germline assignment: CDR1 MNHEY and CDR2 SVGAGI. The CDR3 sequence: CASSSQGAGSQPQHF. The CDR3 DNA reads TGTGCCAGCAGTTCACAGGGGGCTGGGAGTCAGCCCCAGCATTTT.

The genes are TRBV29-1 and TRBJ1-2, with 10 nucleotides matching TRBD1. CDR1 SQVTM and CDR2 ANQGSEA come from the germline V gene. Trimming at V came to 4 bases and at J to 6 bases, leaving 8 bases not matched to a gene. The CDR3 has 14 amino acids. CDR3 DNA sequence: TGCAGCGTTGCGGAGACAGGGGGCGGACATGGCTACACCTTC. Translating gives CSVAETGGGHGYTF.

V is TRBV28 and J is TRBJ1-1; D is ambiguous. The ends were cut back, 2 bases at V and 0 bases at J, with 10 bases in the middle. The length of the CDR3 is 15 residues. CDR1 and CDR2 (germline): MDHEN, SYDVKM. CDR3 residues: CASSLSQRLNTEAFF. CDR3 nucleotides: TGTGCCAGCAGTTTAAGCCAGCGATTGAACACTGAAGCTTTCTTT.

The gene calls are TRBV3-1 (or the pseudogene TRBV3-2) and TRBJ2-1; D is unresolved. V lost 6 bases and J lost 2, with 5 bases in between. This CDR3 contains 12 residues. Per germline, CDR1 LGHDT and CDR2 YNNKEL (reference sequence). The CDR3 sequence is CASRPPYNEQFF. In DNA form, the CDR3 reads TGTGCCAGCAGGCCCCCCTACAATGAGCAGTTCTTC.

The CDR3 DNA reads TGTGCCAGCAGGCCAGGACGGATGAACACTGAAGCTTTCTTT. Residues: CASRPGRMNTEAFF. This rearrangement joins TRBV28 to TRBJ1-1; D not certain. V was cut by 6 bases and J by 0 bases, with 11 bases left in between. Looked up from germline, CDR1 is MDHEN and CDR2 is SYDVKM. The CDR3 loop spans 14 amino acids.

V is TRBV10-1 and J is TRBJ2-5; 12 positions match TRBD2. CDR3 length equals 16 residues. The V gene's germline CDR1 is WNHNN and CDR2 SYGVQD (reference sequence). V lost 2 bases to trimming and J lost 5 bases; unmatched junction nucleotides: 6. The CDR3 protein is CASSETTSGSSETQYF. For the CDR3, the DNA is TGCGCCAGCAGTGAGACGACTAGCGGGAGCTCGGAGACCCAGTACTTC.

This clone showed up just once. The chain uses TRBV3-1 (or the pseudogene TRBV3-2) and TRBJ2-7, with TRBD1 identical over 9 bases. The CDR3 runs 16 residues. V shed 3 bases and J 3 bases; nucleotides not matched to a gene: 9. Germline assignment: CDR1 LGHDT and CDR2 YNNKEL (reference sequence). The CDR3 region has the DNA TGTGCCAGCAGCCAGGACAGGGGCATCTACTTCTACGAGCAGTACTTC. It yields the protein CASSQDRGIYFYEQYF.

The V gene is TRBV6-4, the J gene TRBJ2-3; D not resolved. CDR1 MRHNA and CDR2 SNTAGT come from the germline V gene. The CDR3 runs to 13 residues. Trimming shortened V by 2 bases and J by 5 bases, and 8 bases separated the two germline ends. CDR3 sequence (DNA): TGTGCCAGCAGTGACCAGTCGGGAGATACGCAGTATTTT. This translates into CASSDQSGDTQYF.

The CDR3 nucleotides are TGCGCCAGCAGCTTGGGACCCGGGAACACCGGGGAGCTGTTTTTT. Translating it yields CASSLGPGNTGELFF. The genes are TRBV5-1 and TRBJ2-2; the D is unclear. This CDR3 contains 15 residues. Germline V gives CDR1 SGHRS, CDR2 YFSETQ. Trimming shortened V by 0 bases and J by 1 base, and 7 bases separated the two germline ends.

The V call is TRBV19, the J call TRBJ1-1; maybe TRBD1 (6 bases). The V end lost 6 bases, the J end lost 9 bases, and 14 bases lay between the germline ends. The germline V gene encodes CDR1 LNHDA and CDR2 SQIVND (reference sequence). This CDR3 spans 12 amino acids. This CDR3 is CASSPGQLQAFF. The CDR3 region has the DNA TGTGCCAGTAGCCCAGGACAGTTACAAGCTTTCTTT.

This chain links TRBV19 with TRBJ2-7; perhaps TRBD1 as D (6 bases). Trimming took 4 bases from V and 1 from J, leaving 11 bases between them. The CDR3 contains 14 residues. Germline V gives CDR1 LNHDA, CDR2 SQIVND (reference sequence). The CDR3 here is CASSNRAPSYEQYF. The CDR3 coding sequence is TGTGCCAGTAGTAACAGGGCGCCTTCCTACGAGCAGTACTTC.

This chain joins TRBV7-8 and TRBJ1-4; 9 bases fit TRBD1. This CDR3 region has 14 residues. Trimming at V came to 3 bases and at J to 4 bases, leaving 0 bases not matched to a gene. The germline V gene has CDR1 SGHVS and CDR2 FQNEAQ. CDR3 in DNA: TGTGCCAGCAGCTTGGGACAGGGTAATGAAAAACTGTTTTTT. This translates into CASSLGQGNEKLFF.

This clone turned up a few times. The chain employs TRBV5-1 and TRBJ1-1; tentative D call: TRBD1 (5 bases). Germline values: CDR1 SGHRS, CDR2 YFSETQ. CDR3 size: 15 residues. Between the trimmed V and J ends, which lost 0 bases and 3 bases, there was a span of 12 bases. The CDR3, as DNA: TGCGCCAGCAGCTTGGTAACGGGGACCTACACTGAAGCTTTCTTT. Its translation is CASSLVTGTYTEAFF.

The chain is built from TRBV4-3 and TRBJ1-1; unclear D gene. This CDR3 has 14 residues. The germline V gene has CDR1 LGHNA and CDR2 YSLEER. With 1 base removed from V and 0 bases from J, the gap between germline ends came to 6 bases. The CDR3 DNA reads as TGCGCCAGCAGCCAAGGGAAGATGAACACTGAAGCTTTCTTT. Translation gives CASSQGKMNTEAFF.

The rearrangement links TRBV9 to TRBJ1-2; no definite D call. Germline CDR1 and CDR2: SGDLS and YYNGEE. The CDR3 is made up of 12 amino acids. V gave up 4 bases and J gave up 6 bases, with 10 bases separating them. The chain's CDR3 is CASSRVMDGYTF. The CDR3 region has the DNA TGTGCCAGCAGCAGGGTTATGGATGGCTACACCTTC.